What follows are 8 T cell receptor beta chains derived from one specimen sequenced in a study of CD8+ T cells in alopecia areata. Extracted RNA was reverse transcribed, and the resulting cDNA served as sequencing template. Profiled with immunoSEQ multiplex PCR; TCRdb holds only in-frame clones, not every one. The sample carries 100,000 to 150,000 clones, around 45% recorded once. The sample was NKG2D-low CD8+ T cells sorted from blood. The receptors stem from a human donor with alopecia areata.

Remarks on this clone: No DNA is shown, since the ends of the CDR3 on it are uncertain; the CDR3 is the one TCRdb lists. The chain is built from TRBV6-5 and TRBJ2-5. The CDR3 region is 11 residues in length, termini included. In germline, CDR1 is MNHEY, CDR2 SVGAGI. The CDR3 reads CDSSTSGPQYF.

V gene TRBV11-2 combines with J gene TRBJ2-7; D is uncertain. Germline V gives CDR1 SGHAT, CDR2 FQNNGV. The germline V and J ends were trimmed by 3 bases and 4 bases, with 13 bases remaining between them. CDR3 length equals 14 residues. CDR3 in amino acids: CASSFDYIGYEQYF. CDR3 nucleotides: TGTGCCAGCAGCTTTGATTATATCGGGTACGAGCAGTACTTC.

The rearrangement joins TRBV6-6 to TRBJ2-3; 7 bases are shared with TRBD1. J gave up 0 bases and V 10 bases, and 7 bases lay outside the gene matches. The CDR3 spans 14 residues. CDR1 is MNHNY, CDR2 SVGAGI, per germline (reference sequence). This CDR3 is CATAGTASTDTQYF. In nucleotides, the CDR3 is TGTGCCACCGCCGGGACAGCAAGCACAGATACGCAGTATTTT.

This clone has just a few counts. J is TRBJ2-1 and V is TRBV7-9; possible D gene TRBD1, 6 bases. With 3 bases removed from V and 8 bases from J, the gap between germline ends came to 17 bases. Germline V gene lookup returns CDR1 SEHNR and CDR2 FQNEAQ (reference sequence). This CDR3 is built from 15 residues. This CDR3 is CASSFTTRAGDEQFF. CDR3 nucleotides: TGTGCCAGCAGCTTTACCACTAGAGCAGGGGATGAGCAGTTCTTC. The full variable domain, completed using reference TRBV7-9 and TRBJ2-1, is DTGVSQNPRHKITKRGQNVTFRCDPISEHNRLYWYRQTLGQGPEFLTYFQNEAQLEKSRLLSDRFSAERPKGSFSTLEIQRTEQGDSAMYLCASSFTTRAGDEQFFGPGTRLTVL.

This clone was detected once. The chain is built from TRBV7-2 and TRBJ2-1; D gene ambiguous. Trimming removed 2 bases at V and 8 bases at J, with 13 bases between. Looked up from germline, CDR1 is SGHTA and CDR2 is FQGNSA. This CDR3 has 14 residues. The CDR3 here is CASSLLRSFHEQFF. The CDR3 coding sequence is TGTGCCAGCAGCTTATTACGATCGTTCCATGAGCAGTTCTTC. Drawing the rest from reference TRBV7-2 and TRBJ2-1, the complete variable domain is GAGVSQSPSNKVTEKGKDVELRCDPISGHTALYWYRQSLGQGLEFLIYFQGNSAPDKSGLPSDRFSAERTGGSVSTLTIQRTQQEDSAVYLCASSLLRSFHEQFFGPGTRLTVL.

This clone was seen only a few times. CDR3 nucleotide sequence: TGTGCCATCAGTGAGAGCCGGGGAAAGGGCACAGATACGCAGTATTTT. As protein: CAISESRGKGTDTQYF. This rearrangement joins TRBV10-3 to TRBJ2-3; maybe TRBD2 (5 bases). The CDR3 runs to 16 residues. CDR1 and CDR2 (germline): ENHRY, SYGVKD. Trimming shortened V by 2 bases and J by 1 base, and 13 bases separated the two germline ends.

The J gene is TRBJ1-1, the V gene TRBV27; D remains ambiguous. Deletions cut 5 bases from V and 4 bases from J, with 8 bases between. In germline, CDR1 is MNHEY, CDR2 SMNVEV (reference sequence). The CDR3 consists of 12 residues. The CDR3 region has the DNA TGTGCCAGCAGTGGCCGCGGCACTGAAGCTTTCTTT. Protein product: CASSGRGTEAFF.

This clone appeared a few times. The CDR3 coding sequence is TGCGCCAGCAGCTTGGAAGGGGGCGCGGGTCAGCCCCAGCATTTT. This codes for CASSLEGGAGQPQHF. The rearrangement joins TRBV5-1 to TRBJ1-5; TRBD1 aligns across 7 bases. V lost 0 bases and J lost 6; bases outside the gene matches: 6. Germline V gives CDR1 SGHRS, CDR2 YFSETQ. There are 15 residues in the CDR3.